What follows is one T cell receptor (beta chain) and its context. Every patient was untreated before thyroid surgery. TCRdb reprocessed the PCR reads using MiXCR. The sample holds under 35,000 clones, 35% to 45% seen once. Germline V gene lookup returns CDR1 WSHSY and CDR2 SAAADI. This CDR3 is 15 amino acids long. V was shortened by 6 bases and J by 5 bases, with 20 bases between the two germline ends. This record belongs to a study of metastatic and nonmetastatic thyroid tumors. The chain joins TRBV10-2 to TRBJ2-7, with D possibly being TRBD1 (6 bases). The receptor was isolated from a female donor with papillary thyroid cancer or a benign thyroid nodule (not recorded which). Some clones in this sample may be carry-over from other donors' samples. Material: tumor tissue. This CDR3 reads CASRGIGGLRDEQYF. DNA for the CDR3: TGCGCCAGCAGGGGGATTGGGGGCTTACGGGACGAGCAGTACTTC.